Shown below are 5 T cell receptor beta chains from a single sample sequenced in a study of molecular identifiers for immune sequencing clone quantification. TCRdb reprocessed the PCR reads via MiXCR and lists one record per CDR3 protein. The sample carries 62,000 or so distinct CDR3 sequences, about a sixth recorded once. The specimen was naive CD8+ T cells from blood, with Jurkat cell RNA spiked in. Subset noted: FACS-sorted CD8+CD4-CCR7+CD45RA+ naive T cells. The receptors were gathered from a human donor in good health. Some libraries in this study had Jurkat cell RNA spiked in.

This clonotype was seen many times. J is TRBJ2-3 and V is TRBV7-6; D is unclear. Germline V gene lookup returns CDR1 SGHVS and CDR2 FNYEAQ. Trimming left V 0 bases short and J 1 base short, with 5 bases between. This CDR3 spans 14 amino acids. CDR3 sequence: CASSLAVRTDTQYF. The DNA for the CDR3 is TGTGCCAGCAGCTTAGCTGTCCGCACAGATACGCAGTATTTT.

This clonotype was seen many times. The genes are TRBV27 and TRBJ2-7; D uncertain. CDR1 MNHEY and CDR2 SMNVEV come from the germline V gene (reference sequence). This CDR3 comprises 14 residues. Trimming took off 5 bases at V and 1 base at J, with 12 bases between the two ends. The CDR3 loop reads CASSPRARSYEQYF. CDR3 DNA: TGTGCCAGCAGTCCCCGGGCTAGATCCTACGAGCAGTACTTC.

The chain carries TRBV2 and TRBJ2-7; D is ambiguous. Germline loops: CDR1 SNHLY, CDR2 FYNNEI. Trimming left V 7 bases short and J 2 bases short, with 9 bases between. CDR3 size: 12 residues. CDR3 amino acids: CASNDKPYEQYF. In nucleotides, the CDR3 is TGTGCCAGCAATGACAAGCCCTACGAGCAGTACTTC. Full variable domain (rest looked up from reference TRBV2 and TRBJ2-7): EPEVTQTPSHQVTQMGQEVILRCVPISNHLYFYWYRQILGQKVEFLVSFYNNEISEKSEIFDDQFSVERPDGSNFTLKIRSTKLEDSAMYFCASNDKPYEQYFGPGTRLTVT.

Turning to this clonotype: A much larger clone differs by one base, so this may be a read error. The rearrangement uses TRBV12-3 or TRBV12-4 and TRBJ2-7; D is ambiguous. V shed 6 bases and J shed 6 bases, with 9 bases lying between them. The CDR3 consists of 11 residues. As DNA, the CDR3 is TGTGCCAGCAGCCCAAGTCTCGAGCAGTACTTC. It encodes CASSPSLEQYF.

Concerning this clonotype: A read error may account for a junction end that differs from germline. The chain carries TRBV12-3 or TRBV12-4 and TRBJ2-3; D perhaps matches TRBD2 (5 bases). The CDR3 runs to 15 residues. The CDR3 sequence is CAGSPSRGVTDTQYF. The CDR3 nucleotides read TGTGCCGGCAGTCCCTCTCGGGGAGTAACAGATACGCAGTATTTT.